This entry lists 21 T cell receptor beta chains sequenced from one sample in a study of T cells in localized non-small cell lung cancer. The assay was immunoSEQ multiplex PCR, and TCRdb's table has in-frame clones only and misses some. Of roughly 30,000 clones in the sample, 88% were seen once. This material consisted of peripheral blood, taken before any cancer treatment. The receptors come from a woman aged 35 to 69 with stage I lung adenocarcinoma.

The genes are TRBV25-1 and TRBJ2-1, with D possibly matching TRBD2 (6 bases). Deletions cut 2 bases from V and 7 bases from J, with 18 bases between. CDR3 length equals 16 residues. CDR1 MGHDK and CDR2 SYGVNS come from the germline V gene. The CDR3 protein is CASSENKGLSWNEQFF. CDR3 coding DNA: TGTGCCAGCAGTGAAAATAAAGGACTATCCTGGAATGAGCAGTTCTTC.

This chain links TRBV2 with TRBJ2-2; D is undetermined. CDR1 is SNHLY, CDR2 FYNNEI, per germline. The CDR3 consists of 13 residues. CDR3 region: CAPLARTTGELFF. For the CDR3, the DNA is TGTGCGCCCTTGGCCAGGACGACCGGGGAGCTGTTTTTT.

The chain couples TRBV29-1 to TRBJ2-3, with 7 bases lining up with TRBD2. Germline trimming cut 4 bases from V and 0 bases from J; bases unmatched to any gene: 4. The CDR3 is 14 amino acids. Germline V gene lookup returns CDR1 SQVTM and CDR2 ANQGSEA. CDR3 residues: CSVVERGSTDTQYF. In nucleotides, the CDR3 is TGCAGCGTTGTGGAGCGGGGTAGCACAGATACGCAGTATTTT.

This clone was seen only a few times. This chain joins TRBV12-5 and TRBJ1-4; a possible D gene is TRBD1 (5 bases). Deletions cut 1 base from V and 8 bases from J, with 11 bases between. The CDR3 totals 14 residues. Germline V gene lookup returns CDR1 LGHNT and CDR2 FRNRAP. This chain's CDR3 is CASGLGQGREKLFF. The CDR3 DNA reads TGTGCTAGTGGTTTGGGTCAGGGAAGGGAAAAACTGTTTTTT.

This chain connects TRBV6-5 to TRBJ1-5; perhaps TRBD1 as D (5 bases). CDR3 length: 15 amino acids. Germline CDR1 reads MNHEY; CDR2 reads SVGAGI. V dropped 5 bases and J dropped 6 bases, with 17 bases sitting between them. The CDR3 sequence: CASSPVRGARQPQHF. The CDR3 coding sequence is TGTGCCAGCAGTCCCGTCCGAGGGGCACGTCAGCCCCAGCATTTT.

About this clone itself: This specimen includes other DNA sequences encoding the same CDR3. The J gene is TRBJ2-7, the V gene TRBV6-5; D possibly corresponds to TRBD2 (6 bases). CDR1 MNHEY and CDR2 SVGAGI come from the germline V gene. V was trimmed by 3 bases and J by 1 base, leaving 10 bases between them. The CDR3 covers 14 residues. This chain's CDR3 is CASSYGGGSYEQYF. The CDR3 DNA is TGTGCCAGCAGTTATGGTGGAGGGTCCTACGAGCAGTACTTC.

The rearrangement links TRBV9 to TRBJ2-3, with a tentative D call TRBD2 (6 bases). There are 13 residues in the CDR3. The germline V gene has CDR1 SGDLS and CDR2 YYNGEE. V lost 5 bases and J lost 1, with 8 bases in between. The CDR3 region is CASRPSGTDTQYF. CDR3 nucleotide sequence: TGTGCCAGCAGACCTAGCGGCACAGATACGCAGTATTTT. Supplemented by reference TRBV9 and TRBJ2-3, the full variable domain reads DSGVTQTPKHLITATGQRVTLRCSPRSGDLSVYWYQQSLDQGLQFLIQYYNGEERAKGNILERFSAQQFPDLHSELNLSSLELGDSALYFCASRPSGTDTQYFGPGTRLTVL.

V is TRBV9 and J is TRBJ1-6; a weak D match, TRBD1 (6 bases). Per the germline V gene, CDR1 is SGDLS and CDR2 is YYNGEE. V was clipped by 0 bases and J by 9 bases, with 13 bases between them. The CDR3 loop spans 15 amino acids. CDR3 region: CASSVEAGEFSPLHF. The CDR3 coding sequence is TGTGCCAGCAGCGTAGAGGCAGGGGAGTTTTCACCCCTCCACTTT.

The J gene is TRBJ2-7, the V gene TRBV6-6, with D tentatively TRBD2 (5 bases). The CDR3 is 16 amino acids. Germline V gene data show CDR1 as MNHNY and CDR2 as SVGAGI (reference sequence). The V end was cut by 5 bases, the J end by 1 base, with 18 bases between. For the CDR3, the DNA is TGTGCCAGCAGTAACGACGCTAGGCGGGCATCCTACGAGCAGTACTTC. Amino acid sequence: CASSNDARRASYEQYF.

With regard to this clone: The junction shows a germline mismatch at one end, possibly a read error. The chain employs TRBV18 and TRBJ2-3, with 8 positions matching TRBD1. The CDR3 is 15 residues long. CDR1 KGHSH and CDR2 LQKENI come from the germline V gene. The CDR3 DNA reads as TGTGCCAGCTCGCCACGGACAGGGCAGGGTGATACGCAGTATTTT. Its translation: CASSPRTGQGDTQYF.

The chain recombines TRBV6-6 with TRBJ1-5, with D unclear. Per germline, CDR1 MNHNY and CDR2 SVGAGI (reference sequence). The CDR3 runs to 14 residues. The V and J ends lost 5 bases and 2 bases respectively, with 10 bases between them. The CDR3 DNA follows: TGTGCCAGCAGTGATAATGGGGGCAATCAGCCCCAGCATTTT. The encoded protein is CASSDNGGNQPQHF.

V is TRBV13 and J is TRBJ2-2; D gene uncertain. CDR1 and CDR2 (germline): PRHDT, FYEKMQ (reference sequence). V lost 0 bases, J lost 5 bases, and 7 bases lay in between. The CDR3 has 14 amino acids. The CDR3 bases are TGTGCCAGCAGCTTAGGCCTAACAACCGGGGAGCTGTTTTTT. It specifies CASSLGLTTGELFF.

V usage is TRBV27 and J usage is TRBJ1-6, with D hard to call. This CDR3 is built from 15 residues. The germline V gene has CDR1 MNHEY and CDR2 SMNVEV (reference sequence). V was shortened by 2 bases and J by 7 bases, with 12 bases between the two germline ends. The CDR3 DNA reads TGTGCCAGCAGTTTAACCCCCGCCCAAAATTCACCCCTCCACTTT. This encodes CASSLTPAQNSPLHF.

The chain employs TRBV6-4 and TRBJ2-2; 7 positions agree with TRBD1. CDR1 and CDR2 from the germline V gene are MRHNA and SNTAGT. The V and J ends lost 5 bases and 4 bases, in that order; junction bases with no gene match: 7. This CDR3 spans 15 amino acids. The DNA of the CDR3 is TGTGCCAGCAGTACTACAGGGGAGAGCACCGGGGAGCTGTTTTTT. This gives the protein CASSTTGESTGELFF.

This clone came up once. The rearrangement links TRBV28 to TRBJ1-2; D is unclear. The CDR3 loop spans 17 amino acids. Trimming left V 5 bases short and J 4 bases short, with 23 bases between. The V gene's germline CDR1 is MDHEN and CDR2 SYDVKM. The CDR3 loop reads CASSTRIRAEGPYGYTF. DNA of the CDR3: TGTGCCAGCAGTACCCGGATCCGGGCCGAGGGTCCCTATGGCTACACCTTC.

This chain uses TRBV10-1 with TRBJ2-4; possibly TRBD2 for D (5 bases). V dropped 2 bases and J dropped 6 bases, with 14 bases sitting between them. The CDR3 contains 15 residues. Germline V gives CDR1 WNHNN, CDR2 SYGVQD (reference sequence). The CDR3 is CASSEVGGFGNIQYF. The DNA for the CDR3 is TGCGCCAGCAGTGAGGTAGGAGGATTCGGAAACATTCAGTACTTC.

The V call is TRBV19, the J call TRBJ1-1; D ambiguous. The germline V gene has CDR1 LNHDA and CDR2 SQIVND (reference sequence). CDR3 size: 15 residues. Trimming shortened V by 4 bases and J by 0 bases, and 12 bases separated the two germline ends. The CDR3 bases are TGTGCCAGTAGTAGAAGTTTCGCTTTGAACACTGAAGCTTTCTTT. Translation: CASSRSFALNTEAFF.

Remarks on this clone: This same CDR3 is encoded by further DNA sequences in the sample. V is TRBV7-9 and J is TRBJ1-1; perhaps TRBD1 as D (5 bases). Trimming cost V 5 bases and J 3 bases, with 16 bases left between them. Per germline, CDR1 SEHNR and CDR2 FQNEAQ (reference sequence). The CDR3 totals 15 residues. CDR3 coding DNA: TGTGCCAGCAGCCCCGGGACGTTAGGGGACACTGAAGCTTTCTTT. This codes for CASSPGTLGDTEAFF.

V and J are TRBV11-3 and TRBJ2-7, with D perhaps being TRBD1 or TRBD2 (5 bases each). V was trimmed by 4 bases and J by 2 bases, leaving 12 bases between them. The CDR3 has 14 amino acids. Germline lookup yields CDR1 SGHNT and CDR2 YENEEA. The CDR3 coding sequence is TGTGCCAGCAGCTGGGGGACGGTGGCCTACGAGCAGTACTTC. As protein: CASSWGTVAYEQYF.

The V gene is TRBV7-9, the J gene TRBJ2-7; D ambiguous. The CDR3 totals 14 residues. V shed 1 base and J shed 5 bases, with 12 bases lying between them. Germline V lookup: CDR1 SEHNR, CDR2 FQNEAQ (reference sequence). The CDR3 sequence: CASSLVLSSNEQYF. For the CDR3, the DNA is TGTGCCAGCAGCTTAGTTCTCAGTTCCAACGAGCAGTACTTC.

The rearrangement uses TRBV4-2 and TRBJ2-2; D unclear. Germline loops: CDR1 LGHNA, CDR2 YNFKEQ. The CDR3 covers 14 residues. Between the trimmed V and J ends, which lost 0 bases and 2 bases, there was a span of 4 bases. The CDR3 sequence: CASSQDRNTGELFF. In DNA form, the CDR3 reads TGTGCCAGCAGCCAAGATCGAAACACCGGGGAGCTGTTTTTT.